Presented here are 23 T cell receptor beta chains from one specimen sequenced in a study of blood T cell repertoires in COVID-19. Here immunoSEQ multiplex PCR was the method, and the copy in TCRdb shows in-frame clones only, minus some. The sample has 250,000 or so clones, approximately 88% seen once. The specimen sequenced was peripheral blood. The origin of the receptors is a woman aged 25 to 39 with COVID-19, enrolled during active disease.

The chain recombines TRBV6-5 with TRBJ2-1, with 8 positions matching TRBD2. After removal of 2 bases from V and 7 bases from J, the junction contained 1 base not matched to a gene. The CDR3 has 13 residues. Looked up from germline, CDR1 is MNHEY and CDR2 is SVGAGI. Here the CDR3 DNA reads TGTGCCAGCAGTTACCCTAGCGGGAATGAGCAGTTCTTC. This translates into CASSYPSGNEQFF.

The chain couples TRBV5-4 to TRBJ2-1; 7 bases fit TRBD2. The CDR3 is 13 residues long. CDR1 is SGHNT and CDR2 is YYREEE in the germline V gene (reference sequence). J lost 7 bases, V lost 5 bases, and 6 bases had no gene match. CDR3 sequence reads: CASRREGLNEQFF. For the CDR3, the DNA is TGTGCCAGCAGGAGGGAGGGCCTGAATGAGCAGTTCTTC.

This chain links TRBV11-3 with TRBJ2-3, with unresolved D. Germline V gene sequence: CDR1 SGHNT, CDR2 YENEEA. Trimming took off 1 base at V and 2 bases at J, with 4 bases between the two ends. This CDR3 spans 13 amino acids. The CDR3 reads CASSLAITDTQYF. Written as DNA, the CDR3 is TGTGCCAGCAGCTTAGCCATCACAGATACGCAGTATTTT.

The V and J genes are TRBV28 and TRBJ2-7; D possibly corresponds to TRBD1 (5 bases). With 2 bases removed from V and 2 bases from J, the gap between germline ends came to 13 bases. Germline V CDR1 and CDR2: MDHEN, SYDVKM. CDR3 length: 15 amino acids. In DNA, the CDR3 is TGTGCCAGCAGTTTAAGGGGATTAGAGGCCTACGAGCAGTACTTC. Protein product: CASSLRGLEAYEQYF.

This chain joins TRBV27 and TRBJ2-3, with 9 nucleotides matching TRBD2. The trim removed 7 bases at V and 5 bases at J, leaving 10 bases unmatched. Germline V CDR1 and CDR2: MNHEY, SMNVEV (reference sequence). CDR3 size: 15 residues. CDR3 DNA sequence: TGTGCCAGCAACCCATTAGGCGGGGGGGTAGATACGCAGTATTTT. Protein: CASNPLGGGVDTQYF.

This clone was seen a handful of times. The rearrangement links TRBV5-6 to TRBJ2-1; no definite D call. Looked up from germline, CDR1 is SGHDT and CDR2 is YYEEEE. The CDR3 is 13 amino acids. V lost 4 bases and J 6 bases, leaving 11 bases between the germline ends. The CDR3: CASSLPRFNEQFF. The CDR3 nucleotides read TGTGCCAGCAGCCTACCGAGGTTCAATGAGCAGTTCTTC. Filled out from reference TRBV5-6 and TRBJ2-1, the complete variable domain reads DAGVTQSPTHLIKTRGQQVTLRCSPKSGHDTVSWYQQALGQGPQFIFQYYEEEERQRGNFPDRFSGHQFPNYSSELNVNALLLGDSALYLCASSLPRFNEQFFGPGTRLTVL.

In its sample, this clone was seen a few times. The CDR3 sequence: CAGGKGTGELFF. Here the CDR3 DNA reads TGTGCCGGGGGGAAAGGTACCGGGGAGCTGTTTTTT. The chain is built from TRBV12-3 or TRBV12-4 and TRBJ2-2, with D perhaps matching TRBD2 (6 bases). Trimming removed 11 bases from V and 5 bases from J, with 12 bases in between. The CDR3 consists of 12 residues.

The V and J genes are TRBV5-6 and TRBJ1-1, with a tentative D call TRBD1 (6 bases). This CDR3 is 15 amino acids long. Germline V gene sequence: CDR1 SGHDT, CDR2 YYEEEE. The V and J ends lost 0 bases and 4 bases respectively, with 13 bases between them. The CDR3 DNA reads as TGTGCCAGCAGCTTGGAGGGGGACGGCGGCACTGAAGCTTTCTTT. Its protein is CASSLEGDGGTEAFF.

The rearrangement uses TRBV29-1 and TRBJ1-1; D gene uncertain. V was shortened by 5 bases and J by 1 base, with 11 bases between the two germline ends. Germline-derived CDR1 and CDR2 are SQVTM and ANQGSEA. The length of the CDR3 is 13 residues. The CDR3 bases are TGCAGCGTTCGAGATATCTGGAACACTGAAGCTTTCTTT. This sequence encodes CSVRDIWNTEAFF.

This chain uses TRBV6-2 or TRBV6-3 with TRBJ2-7; TRBD2 might be the D (5 bases). Germline V CDR1 and CDR2: MNHEY, SVGEGT. Trimming cost V 2 bases and J 12 bases, with 11 bases left between them. CDR3 length equals 11 residues. The chain's CDR3 is CASSYSPGLYF. In nucleotides, the CDR3 is TGTGCCAGCAGTTACAGCCCGGGATTGTACTTC.

This chain joins TRBV7-8 and TRBJ1-4; 7 bases are a match to TRBD1. The CDR3 is made up of 15 amino acids. With 2 bases clipped from V and 7 bases from J, the junction kept 7 bases outside the gene matches. Germline V CDR1 and CDR2: SGHVS, FQNEAQ. The CDR3 nucleotides read TGTGCCAGCAGCTTATGGACAGGACTGACTGAAAAACTGTTTTTT. Its translation: CASSLWTGLTEKLFF.

The chain uses TRBV6-2 or TRBV6-3 and TRBJ1-4; 9 bases agree with TRBD1. The CDR3 runs to 15 residues. V was clipped by 5 bases and J by 10 bases; unmatched bases: 11. The germline gives CDR1 MNHEY, CDR2 SVGEGT. CDR3 sequence (DNA): TGTGCCAGCAGTGATACAGGGGGCTCTCGAGGAAAACTGTTTTTT. It encodes CASSDTGGSRGKLFF.

The rearrangement links TRBV2 to TRBJ1-2, with 9 bases matching TRBD1. This CDR3 is built from 14 residues. V lost 6 bases and J lost 7; bases outside the gene matches: 9. From germline, CDR1 is SNHLY and CDR2 FYNNEI. Written as DNA, the CDR3 is TGTGCCAGCAGAGGCAATACAGGGGGCAGTGGCTACACCTTC. Its protein is CASRGNTGGSGYTF.

The V call is TRBV27, the J call TRBJ2-7; 10 bases line up with TRBD2. V gave up 1 base and J gave up 3 bases; unmatched junction bases: 0. CDR3 length: 14 amino acids. Germline V gives CDR1 MNHEY, CDR2 SMNVEV (reference sequence). The CDR3 nucleotides read TGTGCCAGCAGTTTATTAGCGGGGGGCTACGAGCAGTACTTC. It codes for CASSLLAGGYEQYF.

This chain uses TRBV4-3 with TRBJ2-1; D not resolved. This CDR3 is built from 15 residues. Per the germline V gene, CDR1 is LGHNA and CDR2 is YSLEER. V dropped 1 base and J dropped 8 bases, with 15 bases sitting between them. The DNA for the CDR3 is TGCGCCAGCAGCCAAGCCCCTACGAGCTTCGATGAGCAGTTCTTC. The encoded protein is CASSQAPTSFDEQFF.

The chain couples TRBV28 to TRBJ2-7; the match to TRBD1 covers 10 bases. Germline loops: CDR1 MDHEN, CDR2 SYDVKM. The CDR3 runs to 14 residues. V was clipped by 6 bases and J by 3 bases; unmatched bases: 5. CDR3 DNA sequence: TGTGCCAGCAGGCCCGGGACAGGGGACTACGAGCAGTACGTC. The encoded protein is CASRPGTGDYEQYV.

This chain uses TRBV5-1 with TRBJ1-2; 7 nucleotides agree with TRBD1. The V gene's germline CDR1 is SGHRS and CDR2 YFSETQ. The CDR3 is 14 residues long. Trimming took 4 bases from V and 1 from J; bases not matched to a gene: 4. The CDR3 sequence is CASSQGGFNYGYTF. Written as DNA, the CDR3 is TGCGCCAGCAGCCAGGGGGGTTTTAACTATGGCTACACCTTC.

The chain links TRBV6-5 to TRBJ2-1, with TRBD2 matching over 7 bases. V was clipped by 7 bases and J by 8 bases; unmatched bases: 2. CDR1 is MNHEY and CDR2 is SVGAGI in the germline V gene. This CDR3 is built from 11 residues. CDR3 in DNA: TGTGCCAGCAAGGGAGGGTATGAGCAGTTCTTC. The encoded protein is CASKGGYEQFF.

This clone was counted a single time. The chain uses TRBV5-3 and TRBJ2-5; TRBD1 might be the D (6 bases). TRBV5-3 is an ORF; its function is uncertain. This CDR3 is built from 18 residues. Trimming removed 5 bases at V and 5 bases at J, with 28 bases between. The CDR3 is CARRLGTPKRPYSETQYF. The CDR3 DNA reads as TGTGCCAGAAGACTAGGGACACCAAAGCGCCCCTACTCGGAGACCCAGTACTTC.

DNA for the CDR3: TGTGCCAGCAGTGAAGCGAGGAGTGAAGCTTTCTTT. Amino acid sequence: CASSEARSEAFF. The chain carries TRBV6-1 and TRBJ1-1; D not resolved. From germline, CDR1 is MNHNS and CDR2 SASEGT. This CDR3 contains 12 residues. Trimming cost V 0 bases and J 7 bases, with 6 bases left between them.

The CDR3 spells CASRRLSVGYTF. CDR3 bases: TGTGCCAGCAGGAGGTTATCCGTGGGCTACACCTTC. V is TRBV2 and J is TRBJ1-2, with D uncertain. From germline, CDR1 is SNHLY and CDR2 FYNNEI. V lost 6 bases and J 8 bases, leaving 13 bases between the germline ends. The CDR3 spans 12 residues. Combining the CDR3 with reference TRBV2 and TRBJ1-2 gives the whole variable domain EPEVTQTPSHQVTQMGQEVILRCVPISNHLYFYWYRQILGQKVEFLVSFYNNEISEKSEIFDDQFSVERPDGSNFTLKIRSTKLEDSAMYFCASRRLSVGYTFGSGTRLTVV.

The chain uses TRBV6-2 or TRBV6-3 and TRBJ2-2, with 10 bases that match TRBD2. The CDR3 is 15 residues long. V trimming: 5 bases; J trimming: 4 bases; junction bases outside the gene matches: 4. Germline CDR1 reads MNHEY; CDR2 reads SVGEGT. The CDR3 here is CASSPSGRATGELFF. CDR3 sequence (DNA): TGTGCCAGCAGTCCGAGCGGGAGGGCCACCGGGGAGCTGTTTTTT.

The chain has TRBV11-2 and TRBJ2-7; perhaps TRBD2 as D (6 bases). Looked up from germline, CDR1 is SGHAT and CDR2 is FQNNGV. Trimming cost V 1 base and J 5 bases, with 9 bases left between them. The CDR3 loop spans 13 amino acids. The CDR3 bases are TGTGCCAGCAGCTTAGGGGCGGGAAACGAGCAGTACTTC. It translates to CASSLGAGNEQYF. Combining the CDR3 with reference TRBV11-2 and TRBJ2-7 gives the whole variable domain EAGVAQSPRYKIIEKRQSVAFWCNPISGHATLYWYQQILGQGPKLLIQFQNNGVVDDSQLPKDRFSAERLKGVDSTLKIQPAKLEDSAVYLCASSLGAGNEQYFGPGTRLTVT.